This TCR beta chain was documented in a study of cytomegalovirus exposure and HLA in healthy donors (dated by TCRdb to the late 2010s). Background on the whole study: According to an earlier analysis of a few hundred of the donors, about 180 million T cells yielded some 110 million unique TCR beta sequences and around 280 Gb of sequence data. A later analysis re-examined previously published TCR beta repertoires from more than 550 donors and added high-resolution HLA genotyping to investigate patterns of TCR occurrence. Because of strong linkage in the cohort, 4 to 6 DR-DQ haplotypes were treated as single units for association and clustering. Among 300 to 500 genotyped donors of the cohort, an average of roughly 230,000 unique TCR beta nucleotide sequences was sequenced per donor, of which about 18% were non-productive. HLA typing covered class I and class II loci at four-digit resolution. A later genetic analysis took genome-wide SNP genotypes for 398 of the 666 donors and used that subset as a discovery cohort. An earlier analysis of some 500 of the donors used high-throughput TCR beta sequencing to judge whether each TCR beta V gene segment behaved as functional or pseudogenic. The genetic ancestry cluster associated with self-reported Caucasian donors included over 80% of the approximately 430 genotyped donors. To predict cytomegalovirus infection status, the study brought together high-throughput TCR immunosequencing, statistical association of individual TCRs with disease status, and machine learning. Besides the first cohort of roughly 640 subjects, a separate validation cohort made up of over a hundred different subjects was used. Donor age, sex, ethnicity and CMV serostatus were compiled together with the repertoire data. The number of donors typed differed by locus, with roughly 620-640 for A, B, C, DRB1 and DQB1, more than 500 for DQA1, 600 to 610 for DPA1, and 472 for DPB1. An early release that covered about 600 HLA-typed donors contained about 300 gigabases of sequencing data and tens of millions of unique TCR sequences. In the later analysis, no new phenotypic data were used to find candidate immune exposures; instead, reliance was placed on TCR beta sequences and their occurrence across donors. The T cell repertoires of under 750 subjects were profiled by immunosequencing and related to cytomegalovirus serostatus. All discovery cohort repertoires had been generated on a single sequencing platform. The study aimed to test whether cataloging public T cell receptors could reveal signatures of past pathogen exposure. The paper as a whole reports these results and caveats: According to a later genetic analysis, donors in an Asian-associated ancestry cluster had fewer N-insertions in productive TCRs than the approximately 670-donor mean. While some public TCRs were present in many individuals, most TCR sequences turned up only very rarely across donors. In a later analysis, HLA-associated TCR beta chains showed more clonal expansion and lower generation probabilities than non-associated chains that were equally common. When HLA alleles, especially DR and DQ, strongly co-occurred, TCR associations were difficult to assign to individual alleles. A further reported finding was that TCR beta sequences accurately predicted the HLA-A and HLA-B alleles for most subjects in the first cohort. The 87-base-pair reads could not distinguish some IMGT-functional V segments, including TRBV6-2 and TRBV6-3, so those segments were excluded. HLA typing was unavailable for some donors at each locus, so association tests used only the typed subset. In an earlier analysis of some 550 of the donors, most TCR beta V segments were observed in productive rearrangements about 90% or about 30% of the time, broadly matching IMGT annotations. According to a later analysis, TCR association rates differed among HLA loci, with DRB1 alleles showing the most associated TCRs and HLA-C alleles showing the fewest. A group of highly shared sequence variants was considered likely to be a technical artifact of the sequencing pipeline. Specific HLA alleles were associated with around 18,000 TCR beta sequences at a false discovery rate of 0.05 in a later analysis. The only immune exposure information available for the cohort was CMV serostatus. A later analysis found that most CMV-associated TCR beta chains appeared HLA-restricted, with HLA associations seemingly driven largely by CMV exposure. V-gene and J-gene trimming of TCR beta chains was associated with a missense DCLRE1C variant in a later genetic analysis, and the association was replicated in an independent cohort. Cytomegalovirus status was reported to be diagnosed by the classifier with high specificity and sensitivity in both the original and validation cohorts. Approximately 18 rarely observed V segments, including chromosome 9 orphons, were excluded from the earlier analysis of approximately 600 of the donors because counts were too low. A later analysis reported that several top co-occurrence clusters appeared linked to parvovirus B19, influenza, CMV and Epstein-Barr virus. A total of some 180 TCR beta chains were listed by the study as associated with cytomegalovirus. The cohort was sequenced for TCR beta chains only, and without alpha or paired-chain data the features that could be detected were limited. According to the authors, the approach could potentially be generalized to other disease states and immunological phenotypes. Correlated functional status among segregating V segments might be attributable to linkage disequilibrium, but an unknown experimental factor could not be ruled out. The presence/absence analyses assumed that sequencing depth was roughly uniform across donors, and that assumption may not be true. In vitro tests confirmed that three of the cytomegalovirus-associated TCR beta chains recognize cytomegalovirus antigens.

With regard to this clone: Its antigen is currently not known. No quality values exist for individual bases; no much larger clone is one base distant.

In total, roughly 670 healthy bone marrow donors made up the cohort. All cohort members were sampled while nominally healthy, although unrecorded immune exposures were likely present. CMV serostatus was recorded as positive for almost 300 and negative for about 55% of the roughly 670 cohort members, whereas no CMV serostatus was recorded for the donor in question. A peripheral blood sample was collected from each donor, and TCR beta sequencing was performed on peripheral blood mononuclear cells. Genomic DNA extraction from the blood cell samples was performed with the Qiagen DNeasy Blood Extraction Kit. From V the trimming removes 8 bases and from J it removes 3 bases, while the gene matches leave 3 bases of the junction unaccounted for. Taken from cysteine to phenylalanine, the CDR3 has 12 residues. Only CDR3 DNA is held: 36 bases, read in frame from base 1. CDR1 MDHEN and CDR2 SYDVKM were looked up in the germline V gene.

Library preparation employed the immunoSEQ multiplex PCR assay. A mixture of 60 forward primers for TCR Vbeta segments and 13 reverse primers for TCR Jbeta segments was used in the multiplex PCR. A multiplex PCR assay on genomic DNA amplified the CDR3 region of rearranged TCR beta genes. The Illumina HiSeq System was used to sequence the amplified TCR beta libraries as 87-base-pair reads. The original methods were these. In a later analysis, tens of millions of unique TCR beta chains were counted across the 690 or so repertoires, and about 9.9 million of these chains were shared by at least two donors. Raw reads were error-corrected and collapsed into unique sequences with a nearest-neighbor algorithm that merged closely related sequences to remove PCR and sequencing errors. Alignment of CDR3 sequences to IMGT reference sequences was used to assign V, D and J gene segments. For a sequence to be retained, a match of at least six nucleotides to both a V gene segment and a J gene segment was required. Rearrangements were called productive when the CDR3 lacked stop codons and stayed in frame with V and J; all others were non-productive. Following IMGT convention, CDR3 was defined as the stretch from the second conserved V-encoded cysteine up to the conserved J-encoded phenylalanine. The earlier analysis of 450 to 750 of the donors excluded any sequence lacking an unambiguous match to a single V gene segment. An earlier analysis of 450 to 650 of the donors called V segments functional above 56.7% productive rearrangements and segregating when the between-donor standard deviation exceeded 5%. A statistical classification framework was built to diagnose cytomegalovirus status from the catalog of TCR beta chain sequences. V and J gene assignment, in a later analysis, came from comparing TCR nucleotide sequences with IMGT/GENE-DB human TR gene sequences. In a later analysis, CDR3 sequences and most-parsimonious VDJ recombination scenarios were assigned using the TCRdist pipeline. In a later analysis, every TCR beta chain was defined by the combination of its CDR3 amino acid sequence and its V-gene family, and reads without a unique V-gene family were dropped. To address suspected cross-contamination and a sequencing artifact, a later analysis removed several hundred highly shared, low-generation-probability nucleotide sequences. In a later analysis, a clonal expansion index was calculated for each public chain from normalized within-repertoire ranks of inferred template counts. In a later analysis, generation probabilities were computed with a VDJ recombination model fitted to out-of-frame rearrangements, and the resulting probabilities were checked against IGoR. In a later analysis, hypergeometric tests were used to score TCR-TCR, TCR-HLA and TCR-CMV co-occurrence, with a repertoire-size bias correction applied to TCR pairs. A later analysis estimated false discovery rates by permuting HLA or CMV assignments 20 times. In a later analysis, co-occurring TCRs were grouped using DBSCAN, and TCRdist sequence similarity was added for clustering within HLA-allele-positive subsets. Repertoires with fewer than 30,000 or more than 120,000 public chains, plus five repertoires with anomalous nucleotide sharing, were excluded from co-occurrence clustering. TCRdb provides this immuneACCESS table in a form limited to in-frame rearrangements. Some clones are lacking; in checked studies, under half of them reflect an unresolved V gene, and why the rest are absent is not known. V and J calls and clone size are copied from that table; D and trimming were computed from the DNA. This sample has over 200,000 clones in its table, and about 84% of those were observed once. 1% to 1.5% of the sample goes to the ten largest clones.

The TCR originated in a human donor in good health. Sequencing was performed on PBMCs. This chain joins TRBV28 to TRBJ2-7; the central 8 bases match TRBD1. The CDR3 amino acid sequence is: CASHRGSYEQYF. The nucleotide sequence reads TGTGCCAGCCACAGGGGGAGCTACGAGCAGTACTTC. Outside the CDR3, residues come from the reference TRBV28 and TRBJ2-7 proteins, so the full variable domain is: DVKVTQSSRYLVKRTGEKVFLECVQDMDHENMFWYRQDPGLGLRLIYFSYDVKMKEKGDIPEGYSVSREKKERFSLILESASTNQTSMYLCASHRGSYEQYFGPGTRLTVT.